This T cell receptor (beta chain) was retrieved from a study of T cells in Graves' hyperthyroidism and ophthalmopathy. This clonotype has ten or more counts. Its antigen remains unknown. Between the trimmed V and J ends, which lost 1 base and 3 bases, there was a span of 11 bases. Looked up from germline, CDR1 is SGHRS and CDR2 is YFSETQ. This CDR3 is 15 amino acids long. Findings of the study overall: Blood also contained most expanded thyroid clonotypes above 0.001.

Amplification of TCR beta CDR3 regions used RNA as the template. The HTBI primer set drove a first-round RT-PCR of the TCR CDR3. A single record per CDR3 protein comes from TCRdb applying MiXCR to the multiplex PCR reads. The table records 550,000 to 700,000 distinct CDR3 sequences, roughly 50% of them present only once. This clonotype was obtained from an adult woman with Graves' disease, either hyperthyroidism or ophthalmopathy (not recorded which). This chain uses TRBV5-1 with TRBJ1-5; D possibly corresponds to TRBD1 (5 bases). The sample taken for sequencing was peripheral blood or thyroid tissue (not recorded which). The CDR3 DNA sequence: TGCGCCAGCAGCTTGCTGGGGGGTGACAATCAGCCCCAGCATTTT. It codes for CASSLLGGDNQPQHF.